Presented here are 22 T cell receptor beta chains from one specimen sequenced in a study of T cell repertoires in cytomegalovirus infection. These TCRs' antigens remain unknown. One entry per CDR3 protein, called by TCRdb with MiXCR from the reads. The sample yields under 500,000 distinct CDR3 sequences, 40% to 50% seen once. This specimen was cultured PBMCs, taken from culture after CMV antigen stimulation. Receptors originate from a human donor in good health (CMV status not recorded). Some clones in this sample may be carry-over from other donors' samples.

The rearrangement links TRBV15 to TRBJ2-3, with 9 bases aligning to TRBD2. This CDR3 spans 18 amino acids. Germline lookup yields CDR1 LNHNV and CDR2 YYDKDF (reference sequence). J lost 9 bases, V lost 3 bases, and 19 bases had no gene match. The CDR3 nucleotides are TGTGCCACCAGCAGTGGAGATTCCGCCGCGGGAGGGGCAAGCACGCAGTATTTT. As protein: CATSSGDSAAGGASTQYF.

The CDR3 DNA reads as TGTGCCAGCCGCAGGAATGCGGAAAACATTCAGTACTTC. Protein: CASRRNAENIQYF. The chain has TRBV11-2 and TRBJ2-4; D gene uncertain. The CDR3 has 13 amino acids. V was cut by 8 bases and J by 5 bases, with 13 bases left in between. The germline V gene has CDR1 SGHAT and CDR2 FQNNGV.

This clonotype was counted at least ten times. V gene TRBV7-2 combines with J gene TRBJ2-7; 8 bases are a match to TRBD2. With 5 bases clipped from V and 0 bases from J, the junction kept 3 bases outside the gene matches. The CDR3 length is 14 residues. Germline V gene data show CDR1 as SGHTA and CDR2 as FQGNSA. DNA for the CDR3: TGTGCCAGCAGCCCAAGCGGGAGCTCCTACGAGCAGTACGTC. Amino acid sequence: CASSPSGSSYEQYV.

The CDR3 DNA follows: TGTGCCAGCACTCACCAGGGTAGGGTCGCCTACGAGCAGTACTTC. It yields the protein CASTHQGRVAYEQYF. The V call is TRBV6-5, the J call TRBJ2-7; possibly TRBD1 for D (5 bases). Per the germline V gene, CDR1 is MNHEY and CDR2 is SVGAGI. V was shortened by 7 bases and J by 2 bases, with 18 bases between the two germline ends. The CDR3 length is 15 residues.

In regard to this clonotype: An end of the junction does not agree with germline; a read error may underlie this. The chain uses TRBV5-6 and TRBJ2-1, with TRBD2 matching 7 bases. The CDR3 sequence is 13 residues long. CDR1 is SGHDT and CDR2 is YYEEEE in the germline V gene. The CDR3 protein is CASSLAASGGVLF. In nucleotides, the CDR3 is TGTGCCAGCAGCTTGGCGGCTAGCGGTGGGGTGCTCTTC.

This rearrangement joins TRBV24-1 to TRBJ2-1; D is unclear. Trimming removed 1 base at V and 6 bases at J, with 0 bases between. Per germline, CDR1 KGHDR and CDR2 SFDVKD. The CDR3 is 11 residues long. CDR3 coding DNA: TGTGCCACCAGTGATTTCAATGAGCAGTTCTTC. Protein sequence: CATSDFNEQFF.

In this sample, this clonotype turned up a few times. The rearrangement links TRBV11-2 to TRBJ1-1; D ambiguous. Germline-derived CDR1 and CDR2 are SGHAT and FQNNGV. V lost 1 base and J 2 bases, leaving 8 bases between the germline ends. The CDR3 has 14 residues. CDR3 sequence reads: CASSLVAQNTEAFF. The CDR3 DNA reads TGTGCCAGCAGCTTAGTCGCACAAAACACTGAAGCTTTCTTT. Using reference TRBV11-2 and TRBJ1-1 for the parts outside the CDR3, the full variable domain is EAGVAQSPRYKIIEKRQSVAFWCNPISGHATLYWYQQILGQGPKLLIQFQNNGVVDDSQLPKDRFSAERLKGVDSTLKIQPAKLEDSAVYLCASSLVAQNTEAFFGQGTRLTVV.

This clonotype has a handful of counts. The CDR3 region has the DNA TGTGCCAGCAGTTCAGGGTTGGGAGGCTACACCTTC. It is translated as CASSSGLGGYTF. V usage is TRBV12-3 or TRBV12-4 and J usage is TRBJ1-2; weak D call: TRBD1 (5 bases). CDR3 size: 12 residues. V lost 4 bases, J lost 8 bases, and 11 bases lay in between.

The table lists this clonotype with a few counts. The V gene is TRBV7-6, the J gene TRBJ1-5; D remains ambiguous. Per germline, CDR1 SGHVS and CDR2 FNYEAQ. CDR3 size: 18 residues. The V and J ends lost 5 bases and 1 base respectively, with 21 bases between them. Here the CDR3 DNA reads TGTGCCAGCAGCGCGCCGTGTCACCATTCCGGGAGCAATCAGCCCCAGCATTTT. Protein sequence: CASSAPCHHSGSNQPQHF.

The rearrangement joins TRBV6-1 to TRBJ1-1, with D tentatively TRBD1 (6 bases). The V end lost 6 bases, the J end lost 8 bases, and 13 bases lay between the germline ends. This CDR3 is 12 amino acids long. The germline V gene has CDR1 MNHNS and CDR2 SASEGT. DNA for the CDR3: TGTGCCAGCAGGAACAGGGATTCCGAAGCTTTCTTT. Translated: CASRNRDSEAFF.

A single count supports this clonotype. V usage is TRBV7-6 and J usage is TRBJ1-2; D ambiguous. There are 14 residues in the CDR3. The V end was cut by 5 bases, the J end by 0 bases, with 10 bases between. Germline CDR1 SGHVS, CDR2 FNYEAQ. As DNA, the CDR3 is TGTGCCAGCAGCCCCGCATCGACTAACTATGGCTACACCTTC. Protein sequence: CASSPASTNYGYTF.

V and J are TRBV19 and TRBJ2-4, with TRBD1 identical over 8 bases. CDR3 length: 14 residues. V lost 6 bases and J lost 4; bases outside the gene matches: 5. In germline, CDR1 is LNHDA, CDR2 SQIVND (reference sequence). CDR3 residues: CASRDRGDKNIQYF. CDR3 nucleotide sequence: TGTGCCAGTAGAGACAGGGGCGATAAAAACATTCAGTACTTC.

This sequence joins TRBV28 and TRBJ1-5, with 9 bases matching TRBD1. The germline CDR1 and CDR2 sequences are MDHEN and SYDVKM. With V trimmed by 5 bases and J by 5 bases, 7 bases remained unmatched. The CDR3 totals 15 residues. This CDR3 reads CASSISDRGDQPQHF. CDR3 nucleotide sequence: TGTGCCAGCAGTATCTCTGACAGGGGGGATCAGCCCCAGCATTTT.

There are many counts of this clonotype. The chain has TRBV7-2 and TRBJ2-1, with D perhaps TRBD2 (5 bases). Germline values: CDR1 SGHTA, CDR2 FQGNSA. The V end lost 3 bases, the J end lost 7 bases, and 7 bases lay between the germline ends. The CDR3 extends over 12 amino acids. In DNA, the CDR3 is TGTGCCAGCAGCTTTCGGGGTAATGAGCAGTTCTTC. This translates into CASSFRGNEQFF.

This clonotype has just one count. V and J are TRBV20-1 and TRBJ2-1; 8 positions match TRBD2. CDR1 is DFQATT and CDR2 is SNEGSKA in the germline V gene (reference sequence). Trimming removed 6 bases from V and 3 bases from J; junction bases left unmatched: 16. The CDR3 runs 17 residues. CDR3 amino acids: CSAPVAGGSPNYNEQFF. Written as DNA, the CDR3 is TGCAGTGCCCCGGTGGCGGGAGGATCCCCCAACTACAATGAGCAGTTCTTC.

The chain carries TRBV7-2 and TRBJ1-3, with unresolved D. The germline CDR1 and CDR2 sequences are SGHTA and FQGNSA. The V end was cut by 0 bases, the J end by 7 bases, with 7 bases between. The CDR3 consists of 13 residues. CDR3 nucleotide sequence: TGTGCCAGCAGCTTAGCCATGGGGAACACCATATATTTT. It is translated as CASSLAMGNTIYF.

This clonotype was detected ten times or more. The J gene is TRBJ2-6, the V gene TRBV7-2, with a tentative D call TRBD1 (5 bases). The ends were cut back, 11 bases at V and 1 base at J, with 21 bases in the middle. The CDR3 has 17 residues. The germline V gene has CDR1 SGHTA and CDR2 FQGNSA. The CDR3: CALIPSRVFSGANVLTF. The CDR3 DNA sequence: TGTGCCCTAATCCCCTCCAGGGTGTTTTCTGGGGCCAACGTCCTGACTTTC.

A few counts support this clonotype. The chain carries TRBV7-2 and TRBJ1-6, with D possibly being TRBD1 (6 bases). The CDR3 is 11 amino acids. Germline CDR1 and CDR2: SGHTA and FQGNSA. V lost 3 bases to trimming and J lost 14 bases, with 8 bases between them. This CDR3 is CASSFRQALHF. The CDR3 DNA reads TGTGCCAGCAGCTTCCGACAGGCCCTCCACTTT. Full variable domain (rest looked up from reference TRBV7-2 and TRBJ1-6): GAGVSQSPSNKVTEKGKDVELRCDPISGHTALYWYRQSLGQGLEFLIYFQGNSAPDKSGLPSDRFSAERTGGSVSTLTIQRTQQEDSAVYLCASSFRQALHFGNGTRLTVT.

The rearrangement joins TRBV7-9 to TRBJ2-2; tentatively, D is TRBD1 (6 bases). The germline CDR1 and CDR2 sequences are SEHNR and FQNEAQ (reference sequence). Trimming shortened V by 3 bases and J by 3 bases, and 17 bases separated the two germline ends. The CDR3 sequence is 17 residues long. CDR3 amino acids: CASSFPHRDTYTGELFF. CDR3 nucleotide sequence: TGTGCCAGCAGCTTCCCCCACCGGGACACCTACACCGGGGAGCTGTTTTTT.

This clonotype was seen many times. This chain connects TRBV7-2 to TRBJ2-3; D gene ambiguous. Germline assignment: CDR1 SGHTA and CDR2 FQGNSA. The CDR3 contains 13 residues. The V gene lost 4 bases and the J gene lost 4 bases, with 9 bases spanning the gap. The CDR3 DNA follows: TGTGCCAGCAGCTCCACCCGGGCAGATACGCAGTATTTT. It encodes CASSSTRADTQYF.

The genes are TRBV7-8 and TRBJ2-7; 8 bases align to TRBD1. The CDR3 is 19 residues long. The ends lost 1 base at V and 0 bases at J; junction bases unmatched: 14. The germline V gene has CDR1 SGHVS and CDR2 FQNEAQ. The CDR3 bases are TGTGCCAGCAGCTTAGACCGGTCCGGACAGGGCGAAAGCTCCTACGAGCAGTACTTC. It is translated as CASSLDRSGQGESSYEQYF.

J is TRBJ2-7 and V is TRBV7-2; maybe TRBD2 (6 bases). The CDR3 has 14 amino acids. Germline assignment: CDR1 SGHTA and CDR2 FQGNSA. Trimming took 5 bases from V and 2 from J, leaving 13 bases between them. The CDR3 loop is CASSSRGATYEQYF. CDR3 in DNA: TGTGCCAGCAGCAGTCGCGGGGCAACCTACGAGCAGTACTTC.